Sequencing of this TCR beta chain was carried out in a study of shared clonotypes between healthy human individuals. General study points: Of the naive CD4 clonotypes, about 5% were shared across a few donors.

Sequenced by immunoSEQ multiplex PCR; TCRdb stores in-frame clones only, minus some. The profile shows about 990,000 clones, approximately 80% of them singletons. V shed 4 bases, J shed 6 bases, and the junction held 0 bases outside the gene matches. CDR3 size: 13 residues. Germline CDR1 reads SGHTA; CDR2 reads FQGNSA. This clone was observed a single time. Its antigen is currently unknown. Caucasian adults living in Nashville, Tennessee, provided all samples. The V call is TRBV7-2, the J call TRBJ2-1; TRBD1 matches at 10 bases. The receptor was derived from a man in his late teens or twenties in good health. Some clones in this sample may be carry-over from other donors' samples. Sequenced material: memory CD4+ T cells from PBMCs. The subset was: CD45RA-negative fraction. Here the CDR3 reads CASSWDRGNEQFF. The CDR3 region has the DNA TGTGCCAGCAGCTGGGACAGGGGCAATGAGCAGTTCTTC.